This TCR beta chain was identified in a study of blood T cell repertoires in COVID-19. Assignment of participants to cohorts was predicated upon participant-reported clinical history. For recovered donors of Cohort 3, there were two negative PCRs, clearance, or symptom resolution. The trim removed 7 bases at V and 2 bases at J, leaving 7 bases unmatched. CDR1 and CDR2 (germline): MNHNY, SVGAGI (reference sequence). The CDR3 runs to 14 residues. Using immunoSEQ multiplex PCR, the repertoire was profiled, and TCRdb retains in-frame clones only, with some absent. The sample lists hundreds of thousands of clones, more than 85% occurring once.

This sequence joins TRBV6-6 and TRBJ1-2; 7 positions agree with TRBD1. The sample taken for sequencing was PBMCs or T cells enriched from blood (not recorded which). The sequence was collected from a woman in her forties or fifties who had recovered from COVID-19. Written as DNA, the CDR3 is TGTGCCAGCAATAGACAGGGCCTGAACTATGGCTACACCTTC. Amino acids: CASNRQGLNYGYTF.